The 15 T cell receptor beta chains reported below all come from one sample, sequenced in a study of T cell repertoires in cytomegalovirus infection. In TCRdb, the reads were re-called with MiXCR into one record per CDR3 protein. The table has some 400,000 distinct CDR3 sequences, about 33% seen once. Sequencing was performed on PBMCs. These receptors were taken from a human donor in good health (CMV status not recorded). Some clones in this sample may be carry-over from other donors' samples.

V and J are TRBV18 and TRBJ2-7; 10 bases align to TRBD1. Trimming cost V 3 bases and J 3 bases; bases outside gene matches: 8. CDR3 length: 16 residues. The germline gives CDR1 KGHSH, CDR2 LQKENI. The CDR3 sequence is CASSPIAGTGVYEQYF. The CDR3 nucleotides are TGTGCCAGCTCACCCATCGCCGGGACAGGGGTCTACGAGCAGTACTTC.

The chain links TRBV5-1 to TRBJ1-5, with D unclear. The CDR3 loop spans 15 amino acids. Trimming stripped 0 bases from V and 5 bases from J, with 12 bases between. Germline-derived CDR1 and CDR2 are SGHRS and YFSETQ. As DNA, the CDR3 is TGCGCCAGCAGCTTGGGCTCCGGTAGGGATCAGCCCCAGCATTTT. Its protein product is CASSLGSGRDQPQHF.

The V and J genes are TRBV6-1 and TRBJ2-7; 9 bases fit TRBD1. CDR3 length: 14 amino acids. CDR1 is MNHNS and CDR2 is SASEGT in the germline V gene. J gave up 5 bases and V 8 bases, and 10 bases lay outside the gene matches. This CDR3 is CASEGGTGNDEQYF. For the CDR3, the DNA is TGTGCCAGCGAGGGGGGGACAGGGAATGACGAGCAGTACTTC.

In this sample, this clonotype turned up a few times. The chain is built from TRBV5-4 and TRBJ2-5; 8 bases line up with TRBD2. The CDR3 has 15 amino acids. The V segment lost 3 bases and the J segment 5 bases; nucleotides outside the gene matches: 9. Germline CDR1 is SGHNT and CDR2 is YYREEE (reference sequence). CDR3 region: CASSSAGVVVETQYF. In nucleotides, the CDR3 is TGTGCCAGCAGCTCAGCGGGGGTGGTTGTCGAGACCCAGTACTTC.

The V gene is TRBV28, the J gene TRBJ1-2; a weak D match, TRBD1 (6 bases). Germline-derived CDR1 and CDR2 are MDHEN and SYDVKM. The CDR3 loop spans 16 amino acids. V was shortened by 4 bases and J by 8 bases, with 23 bases between the two germline ends. The CDR3: CASSSPTGIGAIGYTF. Written as DNA, the CDR3 is TGTGCCAGCAGTTCCCCGACAGGAATCGGGGCTATCGGCTACACCTTC.

This clonotype appeared a few times. The CDR3 DNA reads TGTGCCAGCAGTGTAGGACAGGGTGAGCAGTTCTTC. This translates into CASSVGQGEQFF. The V and J genes are TRBV12-3 or TRBV12-4 and TRBJ2-1; 8 nucleotides align to TRBD1. The CDR3 is 12 residues long. With 5 bases clipped from V and 9 bases from J, the junction kept 3 bases outside the gene matches.

To note about this clonotype: This could be a read error, since a much larger clone is one nucleotide away. The CDR3 loop is CASSPAGTYYEQYF. The CDR3 coding sequence is TGTGCCAGCAGCCCCGCCGGGACGTACTACGAGCAGTACTTC. The rearrangement links TRBV7-2 to TRBJ2-7, with D possibly being TRBD1 or TRBD2 (5 bases each). CDR3 size: 14 residues. Trimming took off 5 bases at V and 3 bases at J, with 14 bases between the two ends. The germline V gene has CDR1 SGHTA and CDR2 FQGNSA.

This clonotype was counted between two and nine times. The CDR3 loop is CASSSLGRGAETQYF. The CDR3 nucleotides are TGTGCCAGCAGCTCCCTGGGGCGGGGGGCAGAGACCCAGTACTTC. The rearrangement links TRBV7-6 to TRBJ2-5; 8 bases fit TRBD2. V was pared by 4 bases and J by 4 bases, with 8 bases of the junction left unmatched. The CDR3 contains 15 residues. Germline CDR1 SGHVS, CDR2 FNYEAQ.

The gene calls are TRBV6-5 and TRBJ1-1, with TRBD1 as a possible D gene (5 bases). Per the germline V gene, CDR1 is MNHEY and CDR2 is SVGAGI. The CDR3 runs to 14 residues. Trimming took 8 bases from V and 3 from J, leaving 16 bases between them. DNA of the CDR3: TGTGCCAGCTCTTGGAGGGGTCATTACACTGAAGCTTTCTTT. It codes for CASSWRGHYTEAFF.

The rearrangement joins TRBV5-6 to TRBJ2-3; 7 positions agree with TRBD2. CDR1 is SGHDT and CDR2 is YYEEEE in the germline V gene. The CDR3 covers 16 residues. V lost 2 bases, J lost 3 bases, and 9 bases stayed unmatched. CDR3: CASSFSRLAQTDTQYF. CDR3 in DNA: TGTGCCAGCAGCTTCTCTCGACTAGCTCAAACAGATACGCAGTATTTT.

This clonotype was seen many times. The V and J genes are TRBV7-6 and TRBJ2-5; D possibly corresponds to TRBD1 (6 bases). Trimming shortened V by 4 bases and J by 4 bases, and 19 bases separated the two germline ends. Germline V gene sequence: CDR1 SGHVS, CDR2 FNYEAQ. CDR3 length: 16 amino acids. The CDR3 spells CASSSVIGGWGETQYF. In DNA, the CDR3 is TGTGCCAGCAGCTCCGTCATTGGGGGCTGGGGAGAGACCCAGTACTTC.

The chain links TRBV11-2 to TRBJ1-4, with 7 bases aligning to TRBD1. The CDR3 totals 15 residues. The germline V gene has CDR1 SGHAT and CDR2 FQNNGV. J lost 4 bases, V lost 6 bases, and 8 bases had no gene match. CDR3 amino acids: CASSKPGQINEKLFF. The CDR3 coding sequence is TGTGCCAGCAGTAAACCGGGACAGATTAATGAAAAACTGTTTTTT.

This clonotype has only a few counts. V is TRBV12-3 or TRBV12-4 and J is TRBJ1-2; 9 nucleotides align to TRBD1. The CDR3 covers 14 residues. V gave up 4 bases and J gave up 5 bases; unmatched junction bases: 5. CDR3 nucleotides: TGTGCCAGCAGTTGGGACAGGGCTGAGTATGGCTACACCTTC. This translates into CASSWDRAEYGYTF.

The chain employs TRBV19 and TRBJ2-1, with 7 bases matching TRBD1. The germline V gene encodes CDR1 LNHDA and CDR2 SQIVND (reference sequence). The ends lost 6 bases at V and 2 bases at J; junction bases unmatched: 7. This CDR3 has 15 amino acids. The CDR3 DNA follows: TGTGCCAGTAGGTTGGACAGGAGCACCTACAATGAGCAGTTCTTC. This translates into CASRLDRSTYNEQFF.

A remark on this clonotype: The final CDR3 position lacks the conserved phenylalanine or tryptophan, pointing to a likely read error. The chain employs TRBV7-2 and TRBJ2-1, with D possibly matching TRBD1 (6 bases). In germline, CDR1 is SGHTA, CDR2 FQGNSA. V was shortened by 4 bases and J by 4 bases, with 17 bases between the two germline ends. CDR3 length: 16 amino acids. This CDR3 is CASSSYRVMGYNEQFL. The CDR3 bases are TGTGCCAGCAGCTCTTACAGGGTGATGGGGTACAATGAGCAGTTCTTA.